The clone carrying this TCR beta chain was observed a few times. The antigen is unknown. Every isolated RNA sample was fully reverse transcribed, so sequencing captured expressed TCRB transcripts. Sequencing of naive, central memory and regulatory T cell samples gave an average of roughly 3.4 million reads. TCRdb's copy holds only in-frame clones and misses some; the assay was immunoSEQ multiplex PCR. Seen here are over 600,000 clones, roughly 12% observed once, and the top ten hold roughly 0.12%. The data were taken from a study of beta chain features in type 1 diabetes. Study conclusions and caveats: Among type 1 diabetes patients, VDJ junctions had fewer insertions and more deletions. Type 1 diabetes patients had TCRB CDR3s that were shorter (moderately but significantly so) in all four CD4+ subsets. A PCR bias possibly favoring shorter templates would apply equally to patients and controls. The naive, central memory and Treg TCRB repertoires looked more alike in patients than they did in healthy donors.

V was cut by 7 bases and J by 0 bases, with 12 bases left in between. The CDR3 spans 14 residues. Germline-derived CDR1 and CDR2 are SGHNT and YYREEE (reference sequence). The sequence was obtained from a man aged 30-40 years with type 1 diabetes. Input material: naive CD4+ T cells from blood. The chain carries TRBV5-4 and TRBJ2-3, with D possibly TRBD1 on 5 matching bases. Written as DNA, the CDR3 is TGTGCCAGCCGGCCAGGGCTTAGCACAGATACGCAGTATTTT. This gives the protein CASRPGLSTDTQYF.